One sample yielded the 8 T cell receptor beta chains listed below, sequenced in a study of T cell responses to AZD1222 COVID-19 vaccine. Using immunoSEQ multiplex PCR, the repertoire was profiled, and TCRdb retains in-frame clones only, with some absent. The profile covers tens of thousands of clones, with roughly 70% appearing a single time and 11% to 15% taken by the ten largest. The material sequenced was peripheral blood, taken on day 0 of AZD1222 vaccination. These receptors were taken from an adult in good health.

The CDR3: CSVVDGDTEAFF. CDR3 DNA: TGCAGCGTTGTAGACGGCGACACTGAAGCTTTCTTT. The V gene is TRBV29-1, the J gene TRBJ1-1; D gene unclear. The CDR3 has 12 residues. Germline CDR1 and CDR2: SQVTM and ANQGSEA. The V end was cut by 4 bases, the J end by 3 bases, with 9 bases between.

This clone was detected only once. Other DNA variants within this sample encode the same CDR3. This chain joins TRBV11-2 and TRBJ2-7; D remains ambiguous. This CDR3 contains 12 residues. CDR1 is SGHAT, CDR2 FQNNGV, per germline. V lost 5 bases to trimming and J lost 4 bases, with 9 bases between them. CDR3 residues: CASSLGEYEQYF. The CDR3 coding sequence is TGTGCCAGCAGCCTTGGCGAGTACGAGCAGTACTTC. The complete variable domain, with remaining parts taken from reference TRBV11-2 and TRBJ2-7, reads EAGVAQSPRYKIIEKRQSVAFWCNPISGHATLYWYQQILGQGPKLLIQFQNNGVVDDSQLPKDRFSAERLKGVDSTLKIQPAKLEDSAVYLCASSLGEYEQYFGPGTRLTVT.

This chain joins TRBV6-2 or TRBV6-3 and TRBJ2-5, with 8 bases that match TRBD1. Germline V gene data show CDR1 as MNHEY and CDR2 as SVGEGT. The CDR3 is 14 residues long. The junction had 9 bases not matched to a gene; V was cut back by 5 bases and J by 7 bases. In DNA form, the CDR3 reads TGTGCCAGCAGTCCCTCCGGGACAGGCGGGACCCAGTACTTC. Its translation: CASSPSGTGGTQYF.

V gene TRBV6-5 combines with J gene TRBJ1-6; 10 bases line up with TRBD1. From germline, CDR1 is MNHEY and CDR2 SVGAGI. Trimming at V came to 6 bases and at J to 10 bases, leaving 9 bases not matched to a gene. The CDR3 runs 15 residues. In DNA form, the CDR3 reads TGTGCCAGCAGACTCCAAGGGACAGGGGTATCACCCCTCCACTTT. It specifies CASRLQGTGVSPLHF.

The chain combines TRBV7-9 with TRBJ2-3; 8 bases map to TRBD2. The CDR3 totals 14 residues. J lost 8 bases, V lost 4 bases, and 8 bases had no gene match. Germline V gene sequence: CDR1 SEHNR, CDR2 FQNEAQ (reference sequence). The CDR3 here is CASSSSGGVLTQYF. The CDR3 DNA reads TGTGCCAGCAGCTCCAGCGGGGGTGTCCTTACGCAGTATTTT.

The chain recombines TRBV29-1 with TRBJ2-7; 7 nucleotides line up with TRBD2. CDR3 length equals 13 residues. Germline CDR1 reads SQVTM; CDR2 reads ANQGSEA. Losses at the gene ends were 7 bases for V and 4 bases for J; bases not matched to a gene: 10. CDR3 amino acids: CSATGGNPYEQYF. The CDR3 DNA sequence: TGCAGCGCCACCGGGGGGAACCCTTACGAGCAGTACTTC.

The J gene is TRBJ2-3, the V gene TRBV7-6; no reliable D call. Per germline, CDR1 SGHVS and CDR2 FNYEAQ. The CDR3 has 13 residues. Trimming pared 1 base from V and 3 bases from J, leaving 5 bases between. The CDR3 spells CASSLVVTDTQYF. In DNA form, the CDR3 reads TGTGCCAGCAGCTTAGTGGTAACAGATACGCAGTATTTT.

This chain uses TRBV19 with TRBJ2-3, with D tentatively TRBD1 (5 bases). The CDR3 sequence is 15 residues long. From germline, CDR1 is LNHDA and CDR2 SQIVND (reference sequence). Deletions cut 1 base from V and 4 bases from J, with 12 bases between. The CDR3 region has the DNA TGTGCCAGTAGTATAGGACAGTTTGGCCCAGATACGCAGTATTTT. This encodes CASSIGQFGPDTQYF.